This T cell receptor (beta chain) was found in a study of shared clonotypes between healthy human individuals. Repertoires were generated with immunoSEQ multiplex PCR, while TCRdb's copy carries only in-frame clones and drops some. Seen here are about 2 million clones, over 85% observed once, and the top ten hold about 1.1%. Naive CD8 cells lacked CD45RO and underwent positive selection for CCR7, leaving out terminally differentiated effector memory CD45RA+ cells. This clone was counted once. Input material: naive CD8+ T cells sorted from blood. The TCR sequence derives from a man aged 18 to 30 in good health.

CDR3 amino acids: CASSYSGTHTEAFF. CDR3 nucleotides: TGTGCCAGCAGTTACTCAGGGACGCACACTGAAGCTTTCTTT. The chain combines TRBV6-5 with TRBJ1-1; perhaps TRBD1 as D (5 bases). The CDR3 has 14 amino acids. Trimming took 0 bases from V and 3 from J, leaving 8 bases between them. Germline values: CDR1 MNHEY, CDR2 SVGAGI.